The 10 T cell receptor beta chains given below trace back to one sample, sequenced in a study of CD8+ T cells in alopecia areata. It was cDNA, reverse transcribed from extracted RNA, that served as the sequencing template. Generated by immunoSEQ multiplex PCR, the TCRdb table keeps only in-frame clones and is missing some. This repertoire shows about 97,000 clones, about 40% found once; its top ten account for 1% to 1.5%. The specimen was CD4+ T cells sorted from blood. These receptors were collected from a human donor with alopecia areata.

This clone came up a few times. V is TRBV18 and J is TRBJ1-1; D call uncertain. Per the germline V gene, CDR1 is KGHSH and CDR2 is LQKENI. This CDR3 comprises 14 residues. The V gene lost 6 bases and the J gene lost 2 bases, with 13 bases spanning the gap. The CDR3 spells CASSPSTGNTEAFF. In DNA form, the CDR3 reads TGTGCCAGCTCTCCCTCGACGGGAAACACTGAAGCTTTCTTT.

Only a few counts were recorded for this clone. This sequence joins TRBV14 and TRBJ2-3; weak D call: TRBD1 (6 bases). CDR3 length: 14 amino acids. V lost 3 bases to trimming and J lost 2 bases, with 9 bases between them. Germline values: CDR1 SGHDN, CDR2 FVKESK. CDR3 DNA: TGTGCCAGCAGCCAGAGACAGGTCACAGATACGCAGTATTTT. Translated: CASSQRQVTDTQYF.

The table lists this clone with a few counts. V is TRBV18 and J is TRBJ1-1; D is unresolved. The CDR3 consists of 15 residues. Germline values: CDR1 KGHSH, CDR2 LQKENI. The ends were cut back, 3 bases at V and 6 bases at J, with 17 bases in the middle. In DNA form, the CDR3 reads TGTGCCAGCTCACCCGGGAGGGAATGGGGAGCTGAAGCTTTCTTT. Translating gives CASSPGREWGAEAFF.

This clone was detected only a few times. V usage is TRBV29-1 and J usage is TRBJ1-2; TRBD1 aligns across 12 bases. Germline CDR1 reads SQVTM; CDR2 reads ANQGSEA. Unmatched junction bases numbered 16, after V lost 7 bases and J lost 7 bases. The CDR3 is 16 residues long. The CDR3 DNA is TGCAGCGCCGGGGACAGGGGGCGCAAAGCTGCGGCTGGCTACACCTTC. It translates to CSAGDRGRKAAAGYTF.

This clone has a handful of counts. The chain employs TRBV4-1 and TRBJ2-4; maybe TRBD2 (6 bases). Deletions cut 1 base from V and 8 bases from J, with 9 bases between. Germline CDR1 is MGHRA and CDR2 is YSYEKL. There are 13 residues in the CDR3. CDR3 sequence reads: CASSQVRGYIQYF. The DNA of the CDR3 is TGCGCCAGCAGCCAAGTGCGGGGCTACATTCAGTACTTC.

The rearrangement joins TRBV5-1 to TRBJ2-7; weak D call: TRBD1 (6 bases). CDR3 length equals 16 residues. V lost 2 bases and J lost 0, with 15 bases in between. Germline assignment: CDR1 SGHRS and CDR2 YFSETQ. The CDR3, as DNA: TGCGCCAGCAGCTTCCTGGACAGCCAATCCTCCTACGAGCAGTACTTC. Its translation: CASSFLDSQSSYEQYF.

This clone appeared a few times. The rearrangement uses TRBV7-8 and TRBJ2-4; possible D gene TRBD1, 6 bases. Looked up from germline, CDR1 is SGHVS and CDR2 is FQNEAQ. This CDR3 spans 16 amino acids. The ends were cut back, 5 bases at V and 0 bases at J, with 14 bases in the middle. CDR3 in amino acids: CASSPRDNLAKNIQYF. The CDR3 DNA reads TGTGCCAGCAGCCCCCGGGACAACCTAGCCAAAAACATTCAGTACTTC.

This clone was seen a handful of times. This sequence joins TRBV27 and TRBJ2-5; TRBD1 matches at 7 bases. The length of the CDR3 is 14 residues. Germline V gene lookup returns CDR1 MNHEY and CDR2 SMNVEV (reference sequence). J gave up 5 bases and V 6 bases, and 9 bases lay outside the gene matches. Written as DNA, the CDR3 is TGTGCCAGCAGGGCGGACAGGTTGGGTGAGACCCAGTACTTC. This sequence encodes CASRADRLGETQYF.

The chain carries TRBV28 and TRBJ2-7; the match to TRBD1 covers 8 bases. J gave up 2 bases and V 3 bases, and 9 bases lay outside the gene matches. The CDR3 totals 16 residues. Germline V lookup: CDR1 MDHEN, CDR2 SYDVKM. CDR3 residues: CASSFVYWTGTYEQYF. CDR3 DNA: TGTGCCAGCAGTTTTGTTTATTGGACAGGGACCTACGAGCAGTACTTC.

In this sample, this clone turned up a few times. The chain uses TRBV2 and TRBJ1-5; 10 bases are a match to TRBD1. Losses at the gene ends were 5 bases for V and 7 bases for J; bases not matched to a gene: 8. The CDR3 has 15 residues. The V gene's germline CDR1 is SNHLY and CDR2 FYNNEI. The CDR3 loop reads CASSRQGASGQPQHF. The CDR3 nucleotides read TGTGCCAGCAGTCGACAGGGGGCCTCGGGGCAGCCCCAGCATTTT.